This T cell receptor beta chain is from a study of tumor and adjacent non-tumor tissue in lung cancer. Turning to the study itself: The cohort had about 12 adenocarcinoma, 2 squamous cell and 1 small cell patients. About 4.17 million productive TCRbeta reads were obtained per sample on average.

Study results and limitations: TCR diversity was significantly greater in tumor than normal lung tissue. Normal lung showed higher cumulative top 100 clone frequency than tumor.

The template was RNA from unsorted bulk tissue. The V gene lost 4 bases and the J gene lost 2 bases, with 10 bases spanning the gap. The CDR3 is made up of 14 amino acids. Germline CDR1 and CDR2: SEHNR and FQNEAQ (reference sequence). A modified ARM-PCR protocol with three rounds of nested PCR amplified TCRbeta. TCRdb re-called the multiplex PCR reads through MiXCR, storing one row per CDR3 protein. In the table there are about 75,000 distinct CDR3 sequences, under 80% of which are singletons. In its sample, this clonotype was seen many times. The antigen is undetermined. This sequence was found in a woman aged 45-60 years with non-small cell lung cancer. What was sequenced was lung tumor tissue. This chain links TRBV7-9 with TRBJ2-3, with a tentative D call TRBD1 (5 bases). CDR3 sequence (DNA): TGTGCCAGCAGCTATGACAGCAACACAGATACGCAGTATTTT. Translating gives CASSYDSNTDTQYF.